This T cell receptor (beta chain) was sequenced in a study of cytomegalovirus exposure and HLA in healthy donors. Use of 60 Vbeta and 13 Jbeta primers characterized the PCR. Profiling relied on immunoSEQ multiplex PCR, and the TCRdb table lists in-frame clones only, not all of them. The sample has some 150,000 clones, about 78% seen once. With regard to this clone: Antigen: not known.

Study-wide points: An observed cluster of highly shared sequence variants was recorded as a likely sequencing artifact. Other equally common chains were less clonally expanded than HLA-associated TCR beta chains, a later analysis showed.

Germline V gene data show CDR1 as SNHLY and CDR2 as FYNNEI. With 9 bases clipped from V and 0 bases from J, the junction kept 4 bases outside the gene matches. This CDR3 has 14 residues. This chain links TRBV2 with TRBJ1-2, with 10 bases matching TRBD1. The sample was PBMCs. The clonotype was recovered from a man aged 50 to 60 in good health and CMV-seropositive. Here the CDR3 reads CARGQGTSNYGYTF. As DNA, the CDR3 is TGTGCCAGGGGACAGGGGACTTCTAACTATGGCTACACCTTC.